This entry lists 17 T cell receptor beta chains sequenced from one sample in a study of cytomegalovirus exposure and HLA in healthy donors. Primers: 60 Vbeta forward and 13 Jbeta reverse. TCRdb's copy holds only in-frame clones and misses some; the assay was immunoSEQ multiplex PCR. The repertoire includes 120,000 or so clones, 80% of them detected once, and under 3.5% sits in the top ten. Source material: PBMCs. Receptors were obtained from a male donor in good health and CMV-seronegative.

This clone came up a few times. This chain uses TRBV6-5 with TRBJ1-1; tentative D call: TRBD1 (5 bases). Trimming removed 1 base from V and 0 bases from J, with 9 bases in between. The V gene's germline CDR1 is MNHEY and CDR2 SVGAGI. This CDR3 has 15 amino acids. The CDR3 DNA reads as TGTGCCAGCAGTTACTGGGGGGAACTGAACACTGAAGCTTTCTTT. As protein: CASSYWGELNTEAFF.

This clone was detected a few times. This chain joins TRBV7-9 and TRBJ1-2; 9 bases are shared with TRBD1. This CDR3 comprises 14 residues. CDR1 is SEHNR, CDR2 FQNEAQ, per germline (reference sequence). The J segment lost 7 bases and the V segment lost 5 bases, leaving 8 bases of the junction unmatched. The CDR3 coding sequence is TGTGCCAGCAGCACCGGGACAGGGTTACCTGGCTACACCTTC. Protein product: CASSTGTGLPGYTF.

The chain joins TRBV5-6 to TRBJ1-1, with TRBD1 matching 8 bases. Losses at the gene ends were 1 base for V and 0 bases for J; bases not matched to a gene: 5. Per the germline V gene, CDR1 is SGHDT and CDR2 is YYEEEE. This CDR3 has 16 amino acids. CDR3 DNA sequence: TGTGCCAGCAGCTTGAAAGCGGGACAGGTGAACACTGAAGCTTTCTTT. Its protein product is CASSLKAGQVNTEAFF.

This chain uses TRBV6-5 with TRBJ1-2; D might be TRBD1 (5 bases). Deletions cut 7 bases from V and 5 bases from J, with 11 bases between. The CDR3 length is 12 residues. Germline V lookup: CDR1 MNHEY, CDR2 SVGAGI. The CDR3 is CASMGGGYGYTF. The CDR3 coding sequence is TGTGCCAGCATGGGGGGAGGGTATGGCTACACCTTC.

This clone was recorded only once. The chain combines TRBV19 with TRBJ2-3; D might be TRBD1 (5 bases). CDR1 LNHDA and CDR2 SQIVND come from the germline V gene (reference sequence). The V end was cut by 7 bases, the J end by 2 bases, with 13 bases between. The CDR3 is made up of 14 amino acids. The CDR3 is CASNRPRDTDTQYF. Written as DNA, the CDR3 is TGTGCCAGTAACAGGCCAAGAGACACAGATACGCAGTATTTT.

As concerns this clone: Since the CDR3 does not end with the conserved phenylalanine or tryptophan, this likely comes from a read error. The CDR3 here is CASSYSGQGLGGYTL. The CDR3 DNA sequence: TGTGCCAGCAGTTACTCGGGACAGGGGCTCGGTGGCTACACCCTC. The rearrangement joins TRBV6-5 to TRBJ1-2; 10 nucleotides align to TRBD1. V was pared by 0 bases and J by 7 bases, with 5 bases of the junction left unmatched. Germline V gene data show CDR1 as MNHEY and CDR2 as SVGAGI. The CDR3 is 15 residues long.

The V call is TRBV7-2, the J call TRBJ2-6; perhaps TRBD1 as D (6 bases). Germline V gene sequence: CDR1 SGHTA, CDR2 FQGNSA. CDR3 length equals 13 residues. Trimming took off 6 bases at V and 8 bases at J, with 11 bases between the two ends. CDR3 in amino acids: CASSYREPNVLTF. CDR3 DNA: TGTGCCAGCAGTTACAGGGAACCCAACGTCCTGACTTTC.

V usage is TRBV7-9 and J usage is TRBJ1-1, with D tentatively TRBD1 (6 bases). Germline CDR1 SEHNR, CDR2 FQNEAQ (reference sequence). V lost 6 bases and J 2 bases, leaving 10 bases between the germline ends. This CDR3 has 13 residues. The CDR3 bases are TGTGCCAGCAGGTTACAGGGAAACACTGAAGCTTTCTTT. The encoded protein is CASRLQGNTEAFF.

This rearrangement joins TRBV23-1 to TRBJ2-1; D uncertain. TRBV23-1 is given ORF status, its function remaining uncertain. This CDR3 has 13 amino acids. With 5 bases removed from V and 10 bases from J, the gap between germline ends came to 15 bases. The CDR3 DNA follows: TGCGCCAGCAGTTCAGTGTGTGCGGAAGAGCAGTTCTTC. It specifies CASSSVCAEEQFF.

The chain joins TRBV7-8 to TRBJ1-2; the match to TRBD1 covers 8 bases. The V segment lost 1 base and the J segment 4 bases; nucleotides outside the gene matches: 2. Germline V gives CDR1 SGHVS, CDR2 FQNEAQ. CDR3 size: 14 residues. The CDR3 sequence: CASSLGTGPYGYTF. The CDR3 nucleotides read TGTGCCAGCAGCTTAGGGACAGGGCCCTATGGCTACACCTTC. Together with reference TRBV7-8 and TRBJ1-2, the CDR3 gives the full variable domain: GAGVSQSPRYKVAKRGQDVALRCDPISGHVSLFWYQQALGQGPEFLTYFQNEAQLDKSGLPSDRFFAERPEGSVSTLKIQRTQQEDSAVYLCASSLGTGPYGYTFGSGTRLTVV.

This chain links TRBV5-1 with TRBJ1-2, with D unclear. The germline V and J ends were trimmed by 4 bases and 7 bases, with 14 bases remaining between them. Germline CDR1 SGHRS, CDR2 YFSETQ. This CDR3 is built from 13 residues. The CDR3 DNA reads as TGCGCCAGCAGCGGCCCGCAGGTGGGTGGCTACACCTTC. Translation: CASSGPQVGGYTF.

CDR3 region: CASSLAQVLHQFF. DNA for the CDR3: TGTGCCAGCAGCTTGGCGCAGGTATTACACCAGTTCTTC. The chain employs TRBV5-6 and TRBJ2-1; D remains ambiguous. In germline, CDR1 is SGHDT, CDR2 YYEEEE. With 0 bases removed from V and 13 bases from J, the gap between germline ends came to 14 bases. The CDR3 contains 13 residues.

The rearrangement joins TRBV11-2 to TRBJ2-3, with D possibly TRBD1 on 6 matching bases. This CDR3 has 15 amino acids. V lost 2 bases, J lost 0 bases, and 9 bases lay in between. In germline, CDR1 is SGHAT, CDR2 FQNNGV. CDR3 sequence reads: CASSLRGFSTDTQYF. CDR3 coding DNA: TGTGCCAGCAGCTTAAGGGGGTTTAGCACAGATACGCAGTATTTT.

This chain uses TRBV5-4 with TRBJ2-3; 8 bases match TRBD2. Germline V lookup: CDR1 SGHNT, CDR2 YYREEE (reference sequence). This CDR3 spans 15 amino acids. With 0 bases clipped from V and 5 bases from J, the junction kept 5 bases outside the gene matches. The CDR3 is CASSLDGGAGDTQYF. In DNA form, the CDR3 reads TGTGCCAGCAGCTTGGACGGGGGGGCGGGAGATACGCAGTATTTT.

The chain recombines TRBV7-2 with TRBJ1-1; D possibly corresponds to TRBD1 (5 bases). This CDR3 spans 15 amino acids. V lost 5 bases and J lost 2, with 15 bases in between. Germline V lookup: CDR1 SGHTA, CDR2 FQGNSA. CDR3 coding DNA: TGTGCCAGCAGCCCCCTCGGGGGGATCAACACTGAAGCTTTCTTT. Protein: CASSPLGGINTEAFF.

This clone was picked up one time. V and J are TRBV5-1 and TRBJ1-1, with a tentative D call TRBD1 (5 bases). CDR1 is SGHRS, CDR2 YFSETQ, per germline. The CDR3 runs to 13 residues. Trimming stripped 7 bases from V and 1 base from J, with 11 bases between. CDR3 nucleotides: TGCGCCAGCGAACAGGAGCCGAACACTGAAGCTTTCTTT. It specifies CASEQEPNTEAFF.

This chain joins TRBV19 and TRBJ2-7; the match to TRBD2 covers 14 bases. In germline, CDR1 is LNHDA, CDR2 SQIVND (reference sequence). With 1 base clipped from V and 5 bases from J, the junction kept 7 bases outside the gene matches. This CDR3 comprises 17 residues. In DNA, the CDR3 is TGTGCCAGTAGTATAGGTCGGACTAGCGGGAGGAGGGACGAGCAGTACTTC. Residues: CASSIGRTSGRRDEQYF.